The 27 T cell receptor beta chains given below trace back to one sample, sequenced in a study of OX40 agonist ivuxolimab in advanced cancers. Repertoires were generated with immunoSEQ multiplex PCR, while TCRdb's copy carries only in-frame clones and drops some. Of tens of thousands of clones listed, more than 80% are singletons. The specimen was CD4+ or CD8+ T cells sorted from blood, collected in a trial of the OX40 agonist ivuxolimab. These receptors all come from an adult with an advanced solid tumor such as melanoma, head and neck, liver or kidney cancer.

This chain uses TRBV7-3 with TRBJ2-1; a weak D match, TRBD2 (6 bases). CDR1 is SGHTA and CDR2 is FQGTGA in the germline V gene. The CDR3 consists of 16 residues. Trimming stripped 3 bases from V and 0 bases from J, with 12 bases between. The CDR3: CASSLGGVGSYNEQFF. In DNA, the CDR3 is TGTGCCAGCAGCTTGGGCGGGGTTGGCTCCTACAATGAGCAGTTCTTC.

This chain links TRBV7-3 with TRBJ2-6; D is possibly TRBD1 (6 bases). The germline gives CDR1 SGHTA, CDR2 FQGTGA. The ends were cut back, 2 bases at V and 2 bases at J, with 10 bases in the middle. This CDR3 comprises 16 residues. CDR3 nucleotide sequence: TGTGCCAGCAGCTTAGAAGGGGGAGCTGGGGCCAACGTCCTGACTTTC. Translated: CASSLEGGAGANVLTF.

Here the CDR3 DNA reads TGTGCCAGCACCGACGGACAGGGGGCCCACGAGCAGTACTTC. As protein: CASTDGQGAHEQYF. V usage is TRBV28 and J usage is TRBJ2-7, with 11 positions matching TRBD1. Trimming removed 7 bases from V and 5 bases from J; junction bases left unmatched: 7. This CDR3 is built from 14 residues. Germline V gene data show CDR1 as MDHEN and CDR2 as SYDVKM.

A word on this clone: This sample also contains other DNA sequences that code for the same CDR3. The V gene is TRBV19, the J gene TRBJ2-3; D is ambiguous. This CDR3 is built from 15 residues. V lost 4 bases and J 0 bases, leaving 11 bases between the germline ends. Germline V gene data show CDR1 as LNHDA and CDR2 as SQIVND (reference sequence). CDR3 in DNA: TGTGCCAGTAGTACCCGTCAGGCCAGCACAGATACGCAGTATTTT. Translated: CASSTRQASTDTQYF.

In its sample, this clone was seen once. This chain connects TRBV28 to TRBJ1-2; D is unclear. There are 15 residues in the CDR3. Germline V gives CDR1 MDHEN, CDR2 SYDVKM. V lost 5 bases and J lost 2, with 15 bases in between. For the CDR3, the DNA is TGTGCCAGCAGTCACATGGGCCAAGAGAACTATGGCTACACCTTC. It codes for CASSHMGQENYGYTF.

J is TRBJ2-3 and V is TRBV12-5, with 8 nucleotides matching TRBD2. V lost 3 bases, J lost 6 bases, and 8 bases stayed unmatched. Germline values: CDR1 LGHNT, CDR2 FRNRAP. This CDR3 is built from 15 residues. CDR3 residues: CASGLGTSGSDTQYF. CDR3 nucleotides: TGTGCTAGTGGTTTAGGGACTAGTGGGTCTGATACGCAGTATTTT.

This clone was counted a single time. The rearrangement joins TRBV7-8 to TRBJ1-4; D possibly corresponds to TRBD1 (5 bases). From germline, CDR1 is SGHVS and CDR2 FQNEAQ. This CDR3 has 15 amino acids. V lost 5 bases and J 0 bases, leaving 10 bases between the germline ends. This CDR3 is CASSPRGATNEKLFF. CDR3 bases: TGTGCCAGCAGCCCCCGGGGGGCAACTAATGAAAAACTGTTTTTT.

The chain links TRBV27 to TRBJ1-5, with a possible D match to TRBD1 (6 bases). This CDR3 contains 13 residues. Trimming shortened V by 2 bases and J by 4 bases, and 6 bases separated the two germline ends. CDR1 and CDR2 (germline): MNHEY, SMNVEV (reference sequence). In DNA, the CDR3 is TGTGCCAGCAGTTTAACAGGGAATCAGCCCCAGCATTTT. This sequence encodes CASSLTGNQPQHF.

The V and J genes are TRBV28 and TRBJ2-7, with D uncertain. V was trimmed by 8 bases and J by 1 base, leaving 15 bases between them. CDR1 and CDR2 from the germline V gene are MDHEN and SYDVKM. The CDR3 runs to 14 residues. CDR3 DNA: TGTGCCAGCGGACCACTCGGGCCTTCCTACGAGCAGTACTTC. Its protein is CASGPLGPSYEQYF.

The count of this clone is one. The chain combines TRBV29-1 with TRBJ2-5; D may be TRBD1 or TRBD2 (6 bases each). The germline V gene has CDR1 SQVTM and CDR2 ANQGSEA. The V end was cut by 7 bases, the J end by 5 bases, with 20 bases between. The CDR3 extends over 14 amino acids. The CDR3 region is CSGGAGGGGETQYF. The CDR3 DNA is TGCAGCGGGGGGGCCGGGGGCGGCGGGGAGACCCAGTACTTC.

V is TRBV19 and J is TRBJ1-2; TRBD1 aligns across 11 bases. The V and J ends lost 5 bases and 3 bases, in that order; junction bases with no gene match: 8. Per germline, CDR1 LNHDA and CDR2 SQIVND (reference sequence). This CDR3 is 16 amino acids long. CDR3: CASSPRGQGAYYGYTF. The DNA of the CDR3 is TGTGCCAGTAGTCCCCGAGGACAGGGGGCTTACTATGGCTACACCTTC. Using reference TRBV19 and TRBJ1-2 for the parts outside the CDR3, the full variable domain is DGGITQSPKYLFRKEGQNVTLSCEQNLNHDAMYWYRQDPGQGLRLIYYSQIVNDFQKGDIAEGYSVSREKKESFPLTVTSAQKNPTAFYLCASSPRGQGAYYGYTFGSGTRLTVV.

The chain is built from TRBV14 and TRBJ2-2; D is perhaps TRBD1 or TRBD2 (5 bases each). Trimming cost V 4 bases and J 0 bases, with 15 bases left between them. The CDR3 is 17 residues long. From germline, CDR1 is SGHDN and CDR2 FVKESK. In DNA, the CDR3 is TGTGCCAGCAGCCCGATTTCTAGGGGAGCGAACACCGGGGAGCTGTTTTTT. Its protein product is CASSPISRGANTGELFF.

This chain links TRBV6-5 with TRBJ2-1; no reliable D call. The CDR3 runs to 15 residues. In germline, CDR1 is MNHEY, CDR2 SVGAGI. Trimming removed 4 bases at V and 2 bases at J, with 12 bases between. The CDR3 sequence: CASSSSTGPYNEQFF. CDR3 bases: TGTGCCAGCAGTTCTTCTACTGGGCCCTACAATGAGCAGTTCTTC.

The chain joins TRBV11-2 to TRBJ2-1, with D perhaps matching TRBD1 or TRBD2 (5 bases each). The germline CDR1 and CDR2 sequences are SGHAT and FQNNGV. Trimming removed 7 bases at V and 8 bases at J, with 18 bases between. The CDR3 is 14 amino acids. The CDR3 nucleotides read TGTGCCAGCAACCCCAACGGGGCTCTAGATGAGCAGTTCTTC. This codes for CASNPNGALDEQFF.

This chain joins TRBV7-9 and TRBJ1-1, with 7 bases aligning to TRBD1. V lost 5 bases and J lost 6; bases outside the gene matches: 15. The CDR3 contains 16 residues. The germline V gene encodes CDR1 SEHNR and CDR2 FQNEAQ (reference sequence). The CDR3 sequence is CASSPRGDRVIAEAFF. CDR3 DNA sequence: TGTGCCAGCAGCCCCAGGGGAGACAGGGTTATCGCTGAAGCTTTCTTT.

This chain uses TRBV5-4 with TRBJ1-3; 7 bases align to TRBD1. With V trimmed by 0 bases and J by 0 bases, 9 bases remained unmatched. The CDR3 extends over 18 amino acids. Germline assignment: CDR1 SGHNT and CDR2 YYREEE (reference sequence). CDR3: CASSLGLTGINSGNTIYF. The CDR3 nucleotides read TGTGCCAGCAGCTTGGGGCTGACAGGGATTAACTCTGGAAACACCATATATTTT.

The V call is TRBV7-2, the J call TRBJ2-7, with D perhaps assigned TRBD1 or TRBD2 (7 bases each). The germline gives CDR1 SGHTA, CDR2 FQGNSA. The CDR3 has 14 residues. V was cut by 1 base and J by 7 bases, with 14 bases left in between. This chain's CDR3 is CASSLGGGQWEQYF. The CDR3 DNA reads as TGTGCCAGCAGCTTAGGCGGGGGACAGTGGGAGCAGTACTTC. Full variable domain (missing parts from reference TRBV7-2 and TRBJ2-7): GAGVSQSPSNKVTEKGKDVELRCDPISGHTALYWYRQSLGQGLEFLIYFQGNSAPDKSGLPSDRFSAERTGGSVSTLTIQRTQQEDSAVYLCASSLGGGQWEQYFGPGTRLTVT.

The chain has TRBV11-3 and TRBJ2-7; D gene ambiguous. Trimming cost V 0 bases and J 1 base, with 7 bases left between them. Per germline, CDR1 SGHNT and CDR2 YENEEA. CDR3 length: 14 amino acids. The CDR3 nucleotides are TGTGCCAGCAGCTTAGAGGCAGGTTCCTACGAGCAGTACTTC. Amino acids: CASSLEAGSYEQYF.

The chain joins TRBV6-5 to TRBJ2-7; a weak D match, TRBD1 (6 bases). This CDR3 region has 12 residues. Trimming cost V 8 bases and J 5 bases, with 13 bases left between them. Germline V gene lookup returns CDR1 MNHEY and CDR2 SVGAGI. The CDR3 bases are TGTGCCAGCGAATCTAACAGGGACGAGCAGTACTTC. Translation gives CASESNRDEQYF.

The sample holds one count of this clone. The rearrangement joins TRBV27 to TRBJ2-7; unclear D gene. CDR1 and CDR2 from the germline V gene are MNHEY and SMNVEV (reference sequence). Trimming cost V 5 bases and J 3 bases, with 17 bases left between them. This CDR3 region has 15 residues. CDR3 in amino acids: CASSPLSVVDYEQYF. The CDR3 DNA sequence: TGTGCCAGCAGTCCGTTGAGTGTTGTGGACTACGAGCAGTACTTC.

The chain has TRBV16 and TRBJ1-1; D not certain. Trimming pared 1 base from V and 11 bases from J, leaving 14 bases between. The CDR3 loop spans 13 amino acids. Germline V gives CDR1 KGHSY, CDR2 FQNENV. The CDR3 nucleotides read TGTGCCAGCAGCCAATTTCGGCAGGAGGTTGCTTTCTTT. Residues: CASSQFRQEVAFF.

The CDR3 nucleotides read TGTGCCAGCAGCTTAGAAGCAGGGGGCAGGCAGCCCCAGCATTTT. Translated, it gives CASSLEAGGRQPQHF. V and J are TRBV7-9 and TRBJ1-5; 8 nucleotides match TRBD1. The CDR3 has 15 amino acids. In germline, CDR1 is SEHNR, CDR2 FQNEAQ (reference sequence). Trimming cost V 1 base and J 7 bases; bases outside gene matches: 6.

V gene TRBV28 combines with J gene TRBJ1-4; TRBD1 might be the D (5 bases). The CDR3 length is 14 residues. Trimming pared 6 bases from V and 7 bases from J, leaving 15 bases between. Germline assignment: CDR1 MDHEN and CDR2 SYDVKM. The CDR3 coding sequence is TGTGCCAGCAGCATAAGGGGTGTGTTTGAAAAACTGTTTTTT. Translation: CASSIRGVFEKLFF.

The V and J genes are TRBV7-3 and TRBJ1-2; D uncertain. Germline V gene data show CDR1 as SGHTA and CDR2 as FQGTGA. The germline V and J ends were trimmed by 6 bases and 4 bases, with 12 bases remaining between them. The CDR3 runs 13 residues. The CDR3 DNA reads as TGTGCCAGCAGTATGGGAGCAGGCTATGGCTACACCTTC. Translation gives CASSMGAGYGYTF.

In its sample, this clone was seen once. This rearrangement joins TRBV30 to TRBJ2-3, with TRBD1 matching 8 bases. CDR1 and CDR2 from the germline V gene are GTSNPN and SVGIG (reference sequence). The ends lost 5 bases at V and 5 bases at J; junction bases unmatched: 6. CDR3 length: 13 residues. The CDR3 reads CAWRGQAGDTQYF. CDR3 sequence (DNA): TGTGCCTGGCGGGGACAGGCGGGAGATACGCAGTATTTT.

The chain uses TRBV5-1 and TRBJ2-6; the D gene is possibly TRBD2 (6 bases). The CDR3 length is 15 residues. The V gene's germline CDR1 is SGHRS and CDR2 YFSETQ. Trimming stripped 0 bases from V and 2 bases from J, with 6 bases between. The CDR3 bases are TGCGCCAGCAGCTTGGAGCGGGCTGGGGCCAACGTCCTGACTTTC. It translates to CASSLERAGANVLTF.

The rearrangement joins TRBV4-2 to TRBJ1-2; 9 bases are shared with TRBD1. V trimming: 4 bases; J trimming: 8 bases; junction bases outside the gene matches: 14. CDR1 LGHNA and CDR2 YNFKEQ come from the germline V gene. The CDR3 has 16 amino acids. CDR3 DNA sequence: TGTGCCAGCAGCCTCAGCCCGGGACAGGGAATCTACGGCTACACCTTC. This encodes CASSLSPGQGIYGYTF.